This T cell receptor (beta chain) was recovered during a study of blood T cell repertoires in COVID-19. This table comes from immunoSEQ multiplex PCR, and its TCRdb copy is limited to in-frame clones, with some not included. The data hold about 220,000 clones, with approximately 81% observed a single time. With 5 bases clipped from V and 4 bases from J, the junction kept 7 bases outside the gene matches. Germline assignment: CDR1 SGHAT and CDR2 FQNNGV. The CDR3 is made up of 14 amino acids. Sample: peripheral blood. This chain uses TRBV11-2 with TRBJ1-1; 7 nucleotides align to TRBD1. The origin of this receptor is a woman aged 55 to 70 who had recovered from COVID-19. The CDR3 spells CASSRPTGFTEAFF. CDR3 nucleotides: TGTGCCAGCAGCCGACCGACAGGGTTCACTGAAGCTTTCTTT.